These T cell receptor beta chains were read from a single sample in a study of T cell repertoires in cytomegalovirus infection. One entry per CDR3 protein, called by TCRdb with MiXCR from the reads. The sample lists about 310,000 distinct CDR3 sequences, roughly 15% occurring once. The source material was PBMCs. The receptors derive from a human donor in good health (CMV status not recorded). Some clones in this sample may be carry-over from other donors' samples. Both conserved end residues are part of each CDR3. D genes are given only for firm matches. Some rows have no size entry. The others give once, few or many, or a class for an expanded clone.

abundance: -; j_gene: TRBJ1-4; v_gene: TRBV20-1; d_gene: -; CDR3nt: TGCAGTGCTGGGGGTCGGGCGGGTAATGAAAAACTGTTTTTT; CDR3aa: CSAGGRAGNEKLFF
abundance: -; j_gene: TRBJ1-2; v_gene: TRBV27; d_gene: -; CDR3nt: TGTGCCAGCAGTTTGGGTTTCGGGAACTACACCTTC; CDR3aa: CASSLGFGNYTF
abundance: -; j_gene: TRBJ2-7; v_gene: TRBV28; d_gene: -; CDR3nt: TGTGCCAGCAGTCAGGGGCTGCTTTCTCGGGAGCAGTACTTC; CDR3aa: CASSQGLLSREQYF
abundance: -; j_gene: TRBJ2-3; v_gene: TRBV20-1; d_gene: TRBD2; CDR3nt: TGCAGTGCTTTCCTAGCGGGGGGTGCAGATACGCAGTATTTT; CDR3aa: CSAFLAGGADTQYF
abundance: few; j_gene: TRBJ2-1; v_gene: TRBV7-6; d_gene: TRBD2; CDR3nt: TGTGCCAGCAGCTTAGTAGCGGGAATCAATGAGCAGTTCTTC; CDR3aa: CASSLVAGINEQFF
abundance: few; j_gene: TRBJ2-3; v_gene: TRBV27; d_gene: TRBD1; CDR3nt: TGTGCCAGCCAGGACAGGGTACCATCAGATACGCAGTATTTT; CDR3aa: CASQDRVPSDTQYF
abundance: -; j_gene: TRBJ2-1; v_gene: TRBV20-1; d_gene: TRBD2; CDR3nt: TGCAGTGCTAGAGAGACTAGCCGTTACAATGAGCAGTTCTTC; CDR3aa: CSARETSRYNEQFF
abundance: few; j_gene: TRBJ1-1; v_gene: TRBV28; d_gene: -; CDR3nt: TGTGCCAGCAGTCCCGGCGGGGGGAGCGGCACTGAAGCTTTCTTT; CDR3aa: CASSPGGGSGTEAFF
abundance: few; j_gene: TRBJ1-6; v_gene: TRBV28; d_gene: -; CDR3nt: TGTGCCAGCAGTTCTGGACAGATATATAATTCACCCCTCCACTTT; CDR3aa: CASSSGQIYNSPLHF
abundance: -; j_gene: TRBJ1-2; v_gene: TRBV28; d_gene: -; CDR3nt: TGTGCCAGCAGTACCGCAGGGGCGCGGGATGGCTACACCTTC; CDR3aa: CASSTAGARDGYTF
abundance: many; j_gene: TRBJ2-3; v_gene: TRBV7-2; d_gene: TRBD1; CDR3nt: TGTGCCAGCAGCCCAACCCAGGGGGCGAGGGATACGCAGTATTTT; CDR3aa: CASSPTQGARDTQYF
abundance: many; j_gene: TRBJ1-5; v_gene: TRBV7-2; d_gene: -; CDR3nt: TGTGCCAGCAGCTTAGCGCAGGGGTTGAATCAGCCCCAGCATTTT; CDR3aa: CASSLAQGLNQPQHF
abundance: many; j_gene: TRBJ2-3; v_gene: TRBV12-3/TRBV12-4; d_gene: TRBD1; CDR3nt: TGTGCCAGCGGACAGGGTCCAGATACGCAGTATTTT; CDR3aa: CASGQGPDTQYF
abundance: few; j_gene: TRBJ1-5; v_gene: TRBV4-3; d_gene: -; CDR3nt: TGCGCCAGCGGGGCGGGGGGGGCGCAGCCCCAGCATTTT; CDR3aa: CASGAGGAQPQHF
abundance: -; j_gene: TRBJ1-2; v_gene: TRBV20-1; d_gene: TRBD1; CDR3nt: TGCAGTGCTAGAGACCGGGACAGGGAGAACACCTTC; CDR3aa: CSARDRDRENTF
abundance: -; j_gene: TRBJ2-1; v_gene: TRBV7-9; d_gene: TRBD1; CDR3nt: TGTGCCAGCAGGGACGGGACAGTCATCAATGAGCAGTTCTTC; CDR3aa: CASRDGTVINEQFF
abundance: few; j_gene: TRBJ2-3; v_gene: TRBV6-5; d_gene: TRBD2; CDR3nt: TGTGCCAGCAGTTACTCGGTACCTAGCGGGGGGGAAGGAGATACGCAGTATTTT; CDR3aa: CASSYSVPSGGEGDTQYF
abundance: many; j_gene: TRBJ1-1; v_gene: TRBV12-3/TRBV12-4; d_gene: -; CDR3nt: TGTGCCAGCAGTTTAGGGACAGCCACTGAAGCTTTCTTT; CDR3aa: CASSLGTATEAFF
abundance: few; j_gene: TRBJ1-1; v_gene: TRBV19; d_gene: -; CDR3nt: TGTGCCAGTAGTATAGACAGGGGAGGGACTGAAGCTTTCTTT; CDR3aa: CASSIDRGGTEAFF
abundance: many; j_gene: TRBJ2-7; v_gene: TRBV11-2; d_gene: TRBD1; CDR3nt: TGTGCCACCAAGAAGAGAGAACAGGGGCCCTTAGCCTACGAGCAGTACTTC; CDR3aa: CATKKREQGPLAYEQYF
abundance: -; j_gene: TRBJ1-1; v_gene: TRBV20-1; d_gene: TRBD1; CDR3nt: TGCAGTGCTGGGGACAGCTTAACAGGGGACACTGAAGCTTTCTTT; CDR3aa: CSAGDSLTGDTEAFF
abundance: many; j_gene: TRBJ1-5; v_gene: TRBV4-1; d_gene: TRBD1; CDR3nt: TGCGCCAGCAGCCAGCCCGGACGGGAGGGACAGCAGCCCCAGCATTTT; CDR3aa: CASSQPGREGQQPQHF
abundance: few; j_gene: TRBJ2-3; v_gene: TRBV5-4; d_gene: TRBD2; CDR3nt: TGTGCCAGCAGCTATCCAGCGGGGGGAACCACAGATACGCAGTATTTT; CDR3aa: CASSYPAGGTTDTQYF
abundance: -; j_gene: TRBJ2-7; v_gene: TRBV6-6; d_gene: -; CDR3nt: TGTGCCAGCAGCTCTAACGGAGGACAGTCCTACGAGCAGTACTTC; CDR3aa: CASSSNGGQSYEQYF
abundance: many; j_gene: TRBJ1-5; v_gene: TRBV20-1; d_gene: -; CDR3nt: TGCAGTGCTAGACAGGGGCAATGGAACAATCAGCCCCAGCATTTT; CDR3aa: CSARQGQWNNQPQHF
abundance: -; j_gene: TRBJ2-5; v_gene: TRBV10-3; d_gene: TRBD2; CDR3nt: TGTGCCATCAAGATCGAGAGCGGGGAGCGCCAAGAGACCCAGTACTTC; CDR3aa: CAIKIESGERQETQYF
abundance: -; j_gene: TRBJ1-5; v_gene: TRBV11-3; d_gene: TRBD1; CDR3nt: TGTGCCAGCAGCTTAGATCAAGGCCCGGGACAGGGAGTTTTCGGCAATCAGCCCCAGCATTTT; CDR3aa: CASSLDQGPGQGVFGNQPQHF
abundance: many; j_gene: TRBJ2-1; v_gene: TRBV5-1; d_gene: TRBD1; CDR3nt: TGTGCCAGCAGCCCGGGACAGGGCTACAATGAGCAGTTCTTC; CDR3aa: CASSPGQGYNEQFF
abundance: -; j_gene: TRBJ2-5; v_gene: TRBV18; d_gene: -; CDR3nt: TGTGCCAGCTCACATGGGAGAGAGAAGACCCAGTACTTC; CDR3aa: CASSHGREKTQYF
abundance: -; j_gene: TRBJ2-2; v_gene: TRBV6-2/TRBV6-3; d_gene: -; CDR3nt: TGTGCCAGCAGTTACTCCGGGACTGTTGCCACCGGGGAGCTGTTTTTT; CDR3aa: CASSYSGTVATGELFF
abundance: few; j_gene: TRBJ1-6; v_gene: TRBV5-4; d_gene: -; CDR3nt: TGTGCCAGCAGCGAGGACATAGACAGGCCAGTATCACCCCTCCACTTT; CDR3aa: CASSEDIDRPVSPLHF
abundance: many; j_gene: TRBJ2-1; v_gene: TRBV27; d_gene: TRBD2; CDR3nt: TGTGCCAGCAGTTTATCGGGGGGGGAGGGTGAGCAGTTCTTC; CDR3aa: CASSLSGGEGEQFF
abundance: few; j_gene: TRBJ2-5; v_gene: TRBV27; d_gene: -; CDR3nt: TGTGCCAGCAGCCGTGCCGGGACACTAATACAAGAGACCCAGTACTTC; CDR3aa: CASSRAGTLIQETQYF
abundance: many; j_gene: TRBJ2-1; v_gene: TRBV4-2; d_gene: TRBD2; CDR3nt: TGTGCCAGCAGCCAAGAACTAGCGGGGTGGCCCTACAATGAGCAGTTCTTC; CDR3aa: CASSQELAGWPYNEQFF
abundance: many; j_gene: TRBJ2-7; v_gene: TRBV6-1; d_gene: TRBD1; CDR3nt: TGTGCCAGCAGTCAGACAGGGTCCTACGAGCAGTACTTC; CDR3aa: CASSQTGSYEQYF
abundance: few; j_gene: TRBJ2-7; v_gene: TRBV11-2; d_gene: -; CDR3nt: TGTGCCAGCAGCTTTAACACAGGAAGCTACGAGCAGTACTTC; CDR3aa: CASSFNTGSYEQYF
abundance: many; j_gene: TRBJ2-3; v_gene: TRBV6-2/TRBV6-3; d_gene: -; CDR3nt: TGTGCCAGCAGTTACCCAGGGACTGGCCCAGATACGCAGTATTTT; CDR3aa: CASSYPGTGPDTQYF
abundance: few; j_gene: TRBJ1-1; v_gene: TRBV6-5; d_gene: TRBD1; CDR3nt: TGTGCCAGCAGTTACTCGAGAGGGGGCGAAATGAACACTGAAGCTTTCTTT; CDR3aa: CASSYSRGGEMNTEAFF
abundance: many; j_gene: TRBJ1-3; v_gene: TRBV12-3/TRBV12-4; d_gene: -; CDR3nt: TGTGCCAGCAGTTTAGTCCAGGGAACTGGAAACACCATATATTTT; CDR3aa: CASSLVQGTGNTIYF
abundance: -; j_gene: TRBJ2-5; v_gene: TRBV19; d_gene: -; CDR3nt: TGTGCCAGTACCTCACGTTCGGGGGAGGTAGAGACCCAGTACTTC; CDR3aa: CASTSRSGEVETQYF
abundance: many; j_gene: TRBJ2-3; v_gene: TRBV6-1; d_gene: -; CDR3nt: TGTGCCAGCTACCAACACGCATGGACGCGAGCAGATACGCAGTATTTT; CDR3aa: CASYQHAWTRADTQYF
abundance: many; j_gene: TRBJ1-5; v_gene: TRBV7-2; d_gene: -; CDR3nt: TGTGCCAGCAGCTTATATCGCGATAATCAGCCCCAGCATTTT; CDR3aa: CASSLYRDNQPQHF
abundance: few; j_gene: TRBJ2-5; v_gene: TRBV6-1; d_gene: TRBD2; CDR3nt: TGTGCCAGCAGTGCCCACTCATCGCCGCGGGGGGAGGAGACCCAGTACTTC; CDR3aa: CASSAHSSPRGEETQYF
abundance: -; j_gene: TRBJ1-1; v_gene: TRBV7-6; d_gene: TRBD1; CDR3nt: TGTGCCAGCAGCCCACAGGGGGCCCACACTGAAGCTTTCTTT; CDR3aa: CASSPQGAHTEAFF
abundance: -; j_gene: TRBJ2-1; v_gene: TRBV7-6; d_gene: TRBD2; CDR3nt: TGTGCCAGCAGCTTGAACCCCCCCTCCGGGGGGAACTACAATGAGCAGTTCTTC; CDR3aa: CASSLNPPSGGNYNEQFF
abundance: many; j_gene: TRBJ2-2; v_gene: TRBV7-2; d_gene: -; CDR3nt: TGTGCCAGCAGCCCCACCGCGGGGCCCGGCGGGGAGCTGTTTTTT; CDR3aa: CASSPTAGPGGELFF